This TCR beta chain was identified in a study of cytomegalovirus exposure and HLA in healthy donors (dated 2017 in TCRdb). For the wider study: An earlier analysis of some 620 of the donors reported about 300 Gb of sequence data and 95 million to 140 million unique TCR beta sequences obtained from about 180 million T cells. Approximately 310 gigabases of sequencing data and 78 million or so unique TCR sequences were included in an early release covering roughly 600 HLA-typed donors. Among the approximately 420 genotyped donors, approximately 77% belonged to the genetic ancestry cluster associated with self-reported Caucasian donors. The study aimed to test whether signatures of past pathogen exposure could be identified by cataloging public T cell receptors. The T cell repertoires of 666 subjects were profiled by immunosequencing and related to cytomegalovirus serostatus. In addition to the first cohort of 650 to 750 subjects, a separate validation cohort of 100 to 150 different subjects was used. The study combined high-throughput TCR immunosequencing, statistical association of individual TCRs with disease status, and machine learning to predict cytomegalovirus infection status. A later analysis re-examined previously published TCR beta repertoires from about 670 donors and added high-resolution HLA genotyping to investigate patterns of TCR occurrence. Rather than using new phenotypic data, the later analysis identified candidate immune exposures from TCR beta sequences and from how often those sequences occurred across donors. An earlier analysis of 500 to 650 of the donors applied high-throughput TCR beta sequencing to assess whether each TCR beta V gene segment acted as functional or pseudogenic. Donor age, sex, ethnicity and CMV serostatus were collected together with the repertoire data. In a later genetic analysis, genome-wide SNP genotypes for about three fifths of the 666 donors were used, and that subset was treated as a discovery cohort. Every repertoire in the discovery cohort had been generated on one and the same sequencing platform. Both class I and class II loci were covered by HLA typing, at four-digit resolution. The number of typed donors differed by locus: about 620-640 for A, B, C, DRB1 and DQB1; approximately 520 for DQA1; about 600 for DPA1; and about 450 for DPB1. A few DR-DQ haplotypes were treated as single units for association and clustering because of strong linkage in the cohort. Among 300 to 450 genotyped donors of the cohort, an average of about 240,000 unique TCR beta nucleotide sequences were sequenced per donor, 15% to 20% of them non-productive.

The V end gives up 6 bases and the J end 1 base, leaving 1 base in the junction not matched to a gene. The CDR3 starts with the cysteine, ends with the phenylalanine, and has 14 residues. Of all the DNA, just the CDR3 is kept, 42 bases in frame from base 1. Reading the germline V gene gives CDR1 MGHRA and CDR2 YSYEKL. This clone was observed a handful of times. It lacks a known antigen. One base away there is no much larger clone; base qualities are not given. The sample carries other DNA sequences with the same CDR3. On the study overall, not on this receptor specifically: Only TCR beta chains were sequenced in this cohort, and the absence of alpha or paired-chain data limited detectable features. Because HLA typing was missing for some donors at each locus, association tests included only the typed subset. While some public TCRs were present in many individuals, most TCR sequences turned up only very rarely across donors. A group of highly shared sequence variants was considered likely to be a technical artifact of the sequencing pipeline. CMV serostatus was the only immune exposure information available for the cohort. A later analysis found that HLA-associated TCR beta chains were more clonally expanded and had lower generation probabilities than equally common non-associated chains. In a later genetic analysis, fewer N-insertions in productive TCRs were reported among donors in an Asian-associated ancestry cluster than the 666-donor mean. It was suggested by the authors that the approach could potentially be generalized to other disease states and immunological phenotypes. Because counts were too low, about 18 rarely observed V segments, including chromosome 9 orphons, were excluded from the earlier analysis of 587 of the donors. Assigning TCR associations to individual alleles was difficult when HLA alleles, especially DR and DQ, strongly co-occurred. In a later analysis, 15,000 to 20,000 TCR beta sequences were associated with specific HLA alleles at a false discovery rate of 0.05. Linkage disequilibrium might explain the correlated functional status among segregating V segments, but an unknown experimental factor could not be excluded. According to a later analysis, most CMV-associated TCR beta chains appeared to be HLA-restricted, and the HLA associations seemed to be driven largely by CMV exposure. In a later analysis, several top co-occurrence clusters were reported to appear linked to parvovirus B19, influenza, CMV and Epstein-Barr virus. A further reported finding was that TCR beta sequences accurately predicted the HLA-A and HLA-B alleles for most subjects in the first cohort. Broadly in line with IMGT annotations, most TCR beta V segments showed up in productive rearrangements about 87% or about 30% of the time in an earlier analysis of around 600 of the donors. Cytomegalovirus status was reported to be diagnosed by the classifier with high specificity and sensitivity in both the original and validation cohorts. The study listed 164 TCR beta chains as associated with cytomegalovirus. In a later analysis, the rate of TCR association differed among HLA loci, with DRB1 alleles having the most associated TCRs and HLA-C alleles having the fewest. Because the 87-base-pair reads could not distinguish some IMGT-functional V segments, including TRBV6-2 and TRBV6-3, those segments were excluded. A few of the identified cytomegalovirus-associated TCR beta chains were confirmed in vitro to be specific for cytomegalovirus antigens. Presence/absence analyses assumed roughly uniform sequencing depth across donors, an assumption that may not hold. An association between a missense DCLRE1C variant and V-gene and J-gene trimming of TCR beta chains was found in a later genetic analysis and replicated in an independent cohort.

To prepare the library, the immunoSEQ multiplex PCR assay was applied. For the multiplex PCR, a mixture combining 60 forward primers for TCR Vbeta segments and 13 reverse primers for TCR Jbeta segments was used. The CDR3 region of rearranged TCR beta genes was amplified from genomic DNA by a multiplex PCR assay. The Illumina HiSeq System was used to sequence the amplified TCR beta libraries as 87-base-pair reads. The study's own analysis went as follows. A later analysis tallied around 87 million unique TCR beta chains across the 550 to 850 repertoires, and around 10 million of those chains were shared by two or more donors. To remove PCR and sequencing errors, raw reads were error-corrected and collapsed into unique sequences using a nearest-neighbor algorithm that merged closely related sequences. To assign V, D and J gene segments, CDR3 sequences were aligned to IMGT reference sequences. For a sequence to be retained, at least a six-nucleotide match to both a V gene segment and a J gene segment was required. A rearrangement counted as productive if the CDR3 had no stop codons and remained in frame with V and J, and every other rearrangement counted as non-productive. Following IMGT convention, CDR3 was defined as the stretch from the second conserved V-encoded cysteine to the conserved J-encoded phenylalanine. In an earlier analysis of roughly 610 of the donors, sequences lacking an unambiguous match to a single V gene segment were excluded. In an earlier analysis of 587 of the donors, V segments were called functional above 56.7% productive rearrangements and were called segregating when the between-donor standard deviation exceeded 5%. A statistical classification framework was built for diagnosing cytomegalovirus status from the catalog of TCR beta chain sequences. A later analysis assigned V and J genes by comparing TCR nucleotide sequences with IMGT/GENE-DB human TR gene sequences. The TCRdist pipeline was used in a later analysis to assign CDR3 sequences and most-parsimonious VDJ recombination scenarios. In a later analysis, each TCR beta chain was defined by its CDR3 amino acid sequence together with its V-gene family, and reads without a unique V-gene family were excluded. A later analysis removed 500 to 600 highly shared, low-generation-probability nucleotide sequences to deal with suspected cross-contamination and a sequencing artifact. For each public chain, a later analysis derived a clonal expansion index from normalized ranks of inferred template counts within each repertoire. In a later analysis, generation probabilities were computed with a VDJ recombination model fitted to out-of-frame rearrangements, and the resulting probabilities were checked against IGoR. Hypergeometric tests were used in a later analysis to score TCR-TCR, TCR-HLA and TCR-CMV co-occurrence, with a repertoire-size bias correction applied to the TCR pairs. False discovery rates were estimated in a later analysis by permuting HLA or CMV assignments 20 times. In a later analysis, co-occurring TCRs were grouped using DBSCAN, and TCRdist sequence similarity was added for clustering within HLA-allele-positive subsets. Repertoires with fewer than 30,000 or more than 120,000 public chains, plus five repertoires with anomalous nucleotide sharing, were excluded from co-occurrence clustering. The immuneACCESS repertoire file appears here via TCRdb, limited to in-frame rearrangements. These files lack a portion of the clones; in checked studies, under half of the deficit traces to unresolved V genes, and the cause of the others is not known. Clone size and the V and J calls come from that table; the DNA yielded D and trimming. Across this sample there are roughly 170,000 clones, with 70% to 80% seen only once. The ten largest clones take up roughly 1.4% of the sample.

The cohort was made up of about 670 healthy bone marrow donors. At the time of sampling, every cohort member was nominally healthy, though immune exposures that went unrecorded were likely present. The donor tested CMV seropositive and was one of the 289 seropositive cohort members. Every donor gave a peripheral blood sample, and the peripheral blood mononuclear cells from that sample were used for TCR beta sequencing. The Qiagen DNeasy Blood Extraction Kit was used to extract genomic DNA from the blood cell samples. The clonotype comes from a woman aged 25 to 39 in good health and CMV-seropositive. The sequence joins TRBV4-1 to TRBJ2-2; TRBD1 agrees with 8 junctional bases. Sequenced sample: PBMCs. This receptor has the CDR3 CASSDRGNTGELFF. The sequenced DNA is TGCGCCAGCAGTGACAGGGGGAACACCGGGGAGCTGTTTTTT.